A single sample gave rise to the 30 T cell receptor beta chains below, sequenced in a study of vaccination and CD4 T cells after COVID-19. TCRdb used MiXCR to reprocess the PCR reads, holding one entry per CDR3 protein. The sample carries just under 20,000 distinct CDR3 sequences, about three fifths recorded once. The material was CD4+ T cells from blood, obtained after SARS-CoV-2 vaccination. The receptors stem from a human donor who had recovered from COVID-19.

The rearrangement links TRBV7-9 to TRBJ2-1; 8 nucleotides align to TRBD2. V dropped 4 bases and J dropped 15; count of bases not matched to a gene: 11. Per the germline V gene, CDR1 is SEHNR and CDR2 is FQNEAQ (reference sequence). CDR3 length: 13 residues. CDR3 sequence: CASSSLWRGALFF. CDR3 nucleotide sequence: TGTGCCAGCAGCTCCTTGTGGCGGGGGGCGCTGTTCTTC.

This clonotype was observed a few times. The V gene is TRBV6-2 or TRBV6-3, the J gene TRBJ2-4; D may be TRBD1 (5 bases). With 0 bases removed from V and 3 bases from J, the gap between germline ends came to 12 bases. The germline V gene has CDR1 MNHEY and CDR2 SVGEGT. The CDR3 runs to 16 residues. The CDR3 loop reads CASSYSRQGVKNIQYF. The CDR3 DNA is TGTGCCAGCAGTTACTCTCGTCAGGGTGTCAAAAACATTCAGTACTTC.

In this sample, this clonotype turned up a few times. The J gene is TRBJ1-2, the V gene TRBV7-9, with TRBD1 as a possible D gene (6 bases). This CDR3 is 14 amino acids long. Germline CDR1 reads SEHNR; CDR2 reads FQNEAQ (reference sequence). Trimming removed 1 base from V and 8 bases from J, with 14 bases in between. CDR3 in amino acids: CASSLGGGGGGYTF. CDR3 nucleotides: TGTGCCAGCAGCTTAGGAGGGGGGGGTGGCGGCTACACCTTC.

V and J are TRBV7-2 and TRBJ1-4; weak D call: TRBD1 (6 bases). CDR1 SGHTA and CDR2 FQGNSA come from the germline V gene. V was shortened by 4 bases and J by 0 bases, with 21 bases between the two germline ends. This CDR3 contains 19 residues. CDR3 DNA sequence: TGTGCCAGCAGCTCCCTCATATTGACAGGTTGGACAACTAATGAAAAACTGTTTTTT. Translation: CASSSLILTGWTTNEKLFF.

The chain combines TRBV2 with TRBJ2-5; D unresolved. V was trimmed by 2 bases and J by 5 bases, leaving 9 bases between them. The CDR3 covers 13 residues. Germline V lookup: CDR1 SNHLY, CDR2 FYNNEI. The chain's CDR3 is CASSEHRSETQYF. Written as DNA, the CDR3 is TGTGCCAGCAGTGAACACAGAAGCGAGACCCAGTACTTC.

The rearrangement links TRBV2 to TRBJ1-2; 8 positions match TRBD1. V was clipped by 4 bases and J by 5 bases; unmatched bases: 9. CDR3 length: 15 residues. Germline CDR1 SNHLY, CDR2 FYNNEI. The CDR3 here is CASSVGRGPPYGYTF. The CDR3 nucleotides read TGTGCCAGCAGTGTCGGCAGGGGGCCGCCATATGGCTACACCTTC.

This clonotype has more than one count but fewer than ten. V is TRBV20-1 and J is TRBJ2-3; unclear D gene. The ends were cut back, 0 bases at V and 1 base at J, with 11 bases in the middle. The CDR3 covers 15 residues. Germline V gene lookup returns CDR1 DFQATT and CDR2 SNEGSKA (reference sequence). The DNA of the CDR3 is TGCAGTGCTAGAGAGGACCTCCGACGCACAGATACGCAGTATTTT. It translates to CSAREDLRRTDTQYF.

The rearrangement links TRBV7-9 to TRBJ2-1, with 12 positions matching TRBD1. Germline V lookup: CDR1 SEHNR, CDR2 FQNEAQ (reference sequence). This CDR3 comprises 14 residues. V lost 5 bases to trimming and J lost 10 bases; unmatched junction nucleotides: 6. Here the CDR3 DNA reads TGTGCCAGCAGCGCACCGGGACAGGGGGCCGAGCAGTTCTTC. Its protein is CASSAPGQGAEQFF. The variable domain in full, completed from reference TRBV7-9 and TRBJ2-1, reads DTGVSQNPRHKITKRGQNVTFRCDPISEHNRLYWYRQTLGQGPEFLTYFQNEAQLEKSRLLSDRFSAERPKGSFSTLEIQRTEQGDSAMYLCASSAPGQGAEQFFGPGTRLTVL.

V is TRBV20-1 and J is TRBJ2-7; 11 nucleotides match TRBD2. CDR1 and CDR2 from the germline V gene are DFQATT and SNEGSKA (reference sequence). The CDR3 consists of 14 residues. V was clipped by 3 bases and J by 6 bases; unmatched bases: 7. The CDR3 coding sequence is TGCAGTGCTAGGATAGCGGGAGGGCCGGTCGAGCAGTACTTC. It translates to CSARIAGGPVEQYF.

The rearrangement links TRBV6-7 to TRBJ2-1; a possible D gene is TRBD2 (5 bases). TRBV6-7 is flagged as an ORF with uncertain function. The length of the CDR3 is 16 residues. V shed 2 bases and J shed 0 bases, with 11 bases lying between them. DNA for the CDR3: TGTGCCAGCAGTTACGGACTTCCAGGCTCCTACAATGAGCAGTTCTTC. This encodes CASSYGLPGSYNEQFF.

This clonotype has only a few counts. The chain employs TRBV20-1 and TRBJ1-5; possible D gene TRBD1, 5 bases. The CDR3 sequence is 15 residues long. Looked up from germline, CDR1 is DFQATT and CDR2 is SNEGSKA (reference sequence). V lost 1 base to trimming and J lost 1 base, with 11 bases between them. DNA for the CDR3: TGCAGTGCTAGAGTCGCCAGGGTAAGCAATCAGCCCCAGCATTTT. Translating it yields CSARVARVSNQPQHF.

This clonotype was seen only a few times. The chain is built from TRBV6-2 or TRBV6-3 and TRBJ1-2, with a tentative D call TRBD1 (5 bases). This CDR3 is 12 amino acids long. The V gene's germline CDR1 is MNHEY and CDR2 SVGEGT. Trimming shortened V by 11 bases and J by 14 bases, and 24 bases separated the two germline ends. This CDR3 reads CASKDEGLRETF. The CDR3, as DNA: TGTGCCTCCAAGGACGAGGGGCTCAGGGAAACCTTC.

This clonotype was observed a single time. V and J are TRBV19 and TRBJ1-5; D remains ambiguous. The CDR3 runs to 14 residues. CDR1 and CDR2 from the germline V gene are LNHDA and SQIVND (reference sequence). With 2 bases removed from V and 5 bases from J, the gap between germline ends came to 10 bases. The CDR3 reads CASSIMSADQPQHF. The DNA of the CDR3 is TGTGCCAGTAGTATAATGTCAGCGGATCAGCCCCAGCATTTT.

This clonotype was seen just once. This rearrangement joins TRBV12-3 or TRBV12-4 to TRBJ2-2, with D uncertain. V lost 3 bases and J 6 bases, leaving 2 bases between the germline ends. The CDR3 has 11 amino acids. The CDR3 is CASSFAGELFF. The DNA for the CDR3 is TGTGCCAGCAGTTTTGCCGGGGAGCTGTTTTTT.

This clonotype came up a few times. The V and J genes are TRBV28 and TRBJ2-1; 9 bases match TRBD1. CDR1 is MDHEN and CDR2 is SYDVKM in the germline V gene. Losses at the gene ends were 9 bases for V and 6 bases for J; bases not matched to a gene: 9. The CDR3 is made up of 14 amino acids. The CDR3 region is CASAGTGLVNEQFF. The CDR3 DNA reads TGTGCCAGTGCGGGGACAGGGCTTGTCAATGAGCAGTTCTTC.

This sequence joins TRBV4-1 and TRBJ1-3, with TRBD1 matching 8 bases. V lost 4 bases, J lost 0 bases, and 5 bases stayed unmatched. Germline-derived CDR1 and CDR2 are MGHRA and YSYEKL. This CDR3 region has 16 residues. The CDR3 is CASSPGQGPSGNTIYF. In DNA form, the CDR3 reads TGCGCCAGCAGCCCCGGACAGGGCCCCTCTGGAAACACCATATATTTT.

This clonotype was detected a few times. The gene calls are TRBV7-9 and TRBJ2-7, with D perhaps matching TRBD1 (5 bases). Germline V lookup: CDR1 SEHNR, CDR2 FQNEAQ (reference sequence). The V end lost 5 bases, the J end lost 5 bases, and 16 bases lay between the germline ends. The CDR3 has 14 amino acids. The CDR3 here is CASSRSAGPHEQYF. The CDR3 DNA sequence: TGTGCCAGCAGCCGAAGTGCAGGGCCCCACGAGCAGTACTTC.

The chain is built from TRBV21-1 and TRBJ2-1; the D call TRBD1 from the table was never checked on the DNA. TRBV21-1 is a recognized pseudogene. The CDR3 runs 17 residues. CDR3 sequence reads: CASSMPMGQANTNRLFF. CDR3 nucleotides: TGTGCCAGCAGCATGCCCATGGGACAGGCCAACACTAATCGGCTGTTCTTC.

The rearrangement links TRBV12-3 or TRBV12-4 to TRBJ2-4; 7 nucleotides align to TRBD2. This CDR3 spans 12 amino acids. V lost 1 base to trimming and J lost 14 bases; unmatched junction nucleotides: 5. CDR3 nucleotides: TGTGCCAGCAGTTTAGGGCGGGAGCGGAAGTACTTC. Residues: CASSLGRERKYF.

A few counts support this clonotype. The CDR3 coding sequence is TGTGCCACCAGCAGAGATAATACCGGGGGGCCCCAGCATTTT. It encodes CATSRDNTGGPQHF. The chain has TRBV15 and TRBJ1-5, with D tentatively TRBD1 (5 bases). V was pared by 0 bases and J by 9 bases, with 12 bases between. CDR1 is LNHNV and CDR2 is YYDKDF in the germline V gene (reference sequence). There are 14 residues in the CDR3.

The chain is built from TRBV7-2 and TRBJ2-7; the match to TRBD2 covers 7 bases. V trimming: 1 base; J trimming: 3 bases; junction bases outside the gene matches: 6. The CDR3 runs to 15 residues. Per the germline V gene, CDR1 is SGHTA and CDR2 is FQGNSA. The CDR3 here is CASSLGGTTLYEQYF. For the CDR3, the DNA is TGTGCCAGCAGCTTAGGAGGGACTACACTCTACGAGCAGTACTTC.

This sequence joins TRBV20-1 and TRBJ1-4, with D perhaps matching TRBD1 (5 bases). Germline loops: CDR1 DFQATT, CDR2 SNEGSKA (reference sequence). The V end was cut by 7 bases, the J end by 6 bases, with 15 bases between. This CDR3 spans 13 amino acids. CDR3 coding DNA: TGCAGTGTCGTTCCAGGGAGGCATGAAAAACTGTTTTTT. This translates into CSVVPGRHEKLFF.

This clonotype was recorded once. The J gene is TRBJ1-6, the V gene TRBV6-1; possibly TRBD1 for D (6 bases). V gave up 2 bases and J gave up 16 bases, with 24 bases separating them. The V gene's germline CDR1 is MNHNS and CDR2 SASEGT. There are 16 residues in the CDR3. The CDR3 DNA reads TGTGCCAGCAGTGAAATCATGGGACAAAGTTCGCCCTCGCTCCACTTT. It yields the protein CASSEIMGQSSPSLHF.

This chain joins TRBV6-1 and TRBJ2-1, with D unresolved. Germline V gene sequence: CDR1 MNHNS, CDR2 SASEGT. Trimming removed 2 bases at V and 8 bases at J, with 25 bases between. This CDR3 has 18 residues. CDR3 nucleotides: TGTGCCAGCAGTGAATATATTTATATAGGGTCTTCTGGGGATGAGCAGTTCTTC. Translated: CASSEYIYIGSSGDEQFF.

In its sample, this clonotype was seen a few times. CDR3 amino acids: CASGRIQETQYF. CDR3 nucleotide sequence: TGTGCCAGTGGACGTATACAAGAGACCCAGTACTTC. The V call is TRBV19, the J call TRBJ2-5, with D hard to call. Germline assignment: CDR1 LNHDA and CDR2 SQIVND (reference sequence). The CDR3 runs 12 residues. The V end was cut by 8 bases, the J end by 2 bases, with 9 bases between.

This clonotype was counted only a few times. This chain joins TRBV20-1 and TRBJ2-3; the match to TRBD2 covers 11 bases. Germline-derived CDR1 and CDR2 are DFQATT and SNEGSKA (reference sequence). This CDR3 region has 16 residues. The V and J ends lost 1 base and 6 bases, in that order; junction bases with no gene match: 9. DNA of the CDR3: TGCAGTGCTAGAGCCCTAGCGGGAGGAGGGTGGGATACGCAGTATTTT. Translated, it gives CSARALAGGGWDTQYF.

The V and J genes are TRBV4-1 and TRBJ1-5; D is uncertain. The CDR3 spans 18 residues. Germline values: CDR1 MGHRA, CDR2 YSYEKL. V lost 1 base and J 6 bases, leaving 22 bases between the germline ends. The CDR3 protein is CASSQVDMGMSAGQPQHF. CDR3 DNA sequence: TGCGCCAGCAGCCAAGTCGACATGGGCATGAGCGCGGGTCAGCCCCAGCATTTT.

The rearrangement links TRBV19 to TRBJ1-5, with D unclear. This CDR3 has 12 residues. V was trimmed by 7 bases and J by 3 bases, leaving 7 bases between them. Per germline, CDR1 LNHDA and CDR2 SQIVND (reference sequence). CDR3: CASNKFNQPQHF. In DNA form, the CDR3 reads TGTGCCAGTAATAAGTTCAATCAGCCCCAGCATTTT.

V gene TRBV20-1 combines with J gene TRBJ2-5, with TRBD2 as a possible D gene (6 bases). The CDR3 has 13 residues. Deletions cut 5 bases from V and 1 base from J, with 11 bases between. CDR1 is DFQATT and CDR2 is SNEGSKA in the germline V gene (reference sequence). CDR3 loop: CSAAERVQETQYF. CDR3 coding DNA: TGCAGTGCTGCTGAGCGGGTCCAAGAGACCCAGTACTTC.

The chain employs TRBV7-9 and TRBJ1-5; the D gene is possibly TRBD1 (5 bases). Germline loops: CDR1 SEHNR, CDR2 FQNEAQ (reference sequence). The CDR3 is 17 amino acids. Trimming took off 3 bases at V and 1 base at J, with 16 bases between the two ends. The DNA for the CDR3 is TGTGCCAGCAGCTTGGGGGTCGGATCGGAAAGCAATCAGCCCCAGCATTTT. This encodes CASSLGVGSESNQPQHF.